The rows below give T cell receptor beta chains drawn from one sample of a study of siplizumab effects on memory and regulatory T cells. Libraries were prepared by immunoSEQ multiplex PCR; TCRdb keeps only in-frame clonotypes and omits some of them. The sample includes 70,000 or so clones, around nine tenths of them seen just once. Sequencing input: Tregs sorted from blood. The receptor source for this set is a human donor in good health. The conserved cysteine and the conserved F or W are not part of the CDR3 here.

>TRBV4-1
ASSLGPTDTQY
>TRBV2
ASSGLVNEQF
>TRBV10-2
ASRDPGGINQPQH
>TRBV30
AWLPKGGLAGVGSYNEQF
>TRBV6-1
ASSLQTGWNEKLF
>TRBV19
ASSITQGNTEAF
>TRBV6-1
ASKLEARSYEQY
>TRBV5-6
ASSSGLAGNQETQY
>TRBV7-9
ASSLALAGGRGELF
>TRBV7-8
ASRLAGSGTGELF
>TRBV30
AWTGTPNEQF
>TRBV5-1
ASSMDRNNEQF
>TRBV7-3
ASSSGLASTDTQY
>TRBV18
ASSPPWGGNTEAF
>TRBV30
AWRTGPMGKLF
>TRBV2
ASSVPHGVAF
>TRBV15
ATSRDISGWEETQY
>TRBV5-1
ASSPRTVLETQY
>TRBV10-3
AISDDRAEQF
>TRBV30
AWNGARNSPLH
>TRBV7-6
ASSLGLADTDTQY
>TRBV28
ASTGTGGPGGYNSPLH
>TRBV7-9
ASSPGTSFNN
>TRBV7-2
ASSLGGRASSYNEQF
>TRBV19
ASSWGTDRENYGYT
>TRBV30
AWSEGLAGFRRVVNIQY
>TRBV19
ASRTADSTNEKLF
>TRBV29-1
SVTGGFGYT
>TRBV5-1
ASSSTGTALQY